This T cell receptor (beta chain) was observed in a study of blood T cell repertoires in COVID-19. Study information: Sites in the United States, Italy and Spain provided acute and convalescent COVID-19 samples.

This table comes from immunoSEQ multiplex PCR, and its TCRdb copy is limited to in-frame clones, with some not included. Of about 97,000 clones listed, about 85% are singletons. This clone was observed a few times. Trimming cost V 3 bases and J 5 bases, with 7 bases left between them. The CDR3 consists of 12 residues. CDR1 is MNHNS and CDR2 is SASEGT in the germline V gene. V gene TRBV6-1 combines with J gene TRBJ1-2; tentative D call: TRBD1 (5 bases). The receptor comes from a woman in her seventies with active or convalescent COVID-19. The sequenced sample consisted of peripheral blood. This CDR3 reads CASSEQGYGYTF. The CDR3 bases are TGTGCCAGCAGTGAGCAGGGATATGGCTACACCTTC.